These T cell receptor beta chains were read from a single sample in a study of immune cell composition in non-small cell lung cancer. Assay used: immunoSEQ multiplex PCR; TCRdb lists only in-frame clones, some missing. The sample has roughly 14,000 clones, 55% to 70% seen once. Sequenced input: lung tumor tissue. These receptor sequences come from a human donor with non-small cell lung cancer. Both conserved end residues are part of each CDR3. The D gene is left open where the match is weak. Size values are once, few and many counts, or a class for expanded clones, and some rows have none.

j_gene	v_gene	d_gene	abundance	CDR3aa	CDR3nt
TRBJ1-2	TRBV21-1	NA	NA	CASSVRDSYGYTF	TGTGCCAGCAGCGTCCGGGACAGCTATGGCTACACCTTC
TRBJ2-5	TRBV7-3	TRBD2	NA	CASSSRGVGREETQYF	TGTGCCAGCAGCTCGAGGGGAGTGGGGAGGGAGGAGACCCAGTACTTC
TRBJ1-3	TRBV2	NA	few	CASSEATDQGLRGNTIYF	TGTGCCAGCAGTGAAGCGACTGATCAGGGTTTGAGAGGAAACACCATATATTTT
TRBJ2-7	TRBV5-6	TRBD1	NA	CASSVGTGNEQYF	TGTGCCAGCAGCGTGGGGACAGGGAACGAGCAGTACTTC
TRBJ2-7	TRBV5-1	TRBD1	NA	CASSLASVGGYYEQYF	TGCGCCAGCAGCTTGGCCAGTGTAGGGGGCTATTACGAGCAGTACTTC
TRBJ1-6	TRBV29-1	NA	few	CSVGQENSPLHF	TGCAGCGTTGGACAGGAAAATTCACCCCTCCACTTT
TRBJ2-5	TRBV6-5	TRBD1	NA	CASSYNRDSQETQYF	TGTGCCAGCAGTTATAACCGGGACAGCCAAGAGACCCAGTACTTC
TRBJ2-6	TRBV19	NA	NA	CASRDSGFHSGANVLTF	TGTGCCAGTAGGGACTCCGGGTTCCACTCTGGGGCCAACGTCCTGACTTTC
TRBJ2-5	TRBV15	TRBD1	NA	CATTPTGSQETQYF	TGTGCCACCACCCCGACAGGGTCTCAAGAGACCCAGTACTTC
TRBJ2-5	TRBV13	TRBD1	few	CASSFDRGRGETQYF	TGTGCCAGCAGCTTTGACAGGGGGCGCGGCGAGACCCAGTACTTC
TRBJ2-7	TRBV10-3	NA	NA	CAIRARDRPNYEQYF	TGTGCCATCAGGGCGCGGGACAGACCTAACTACGAGCAGTACTTC
TRBJ1-4	TRBV10-1	NA	few	CASTPRSYF	TGCGCCAGCACCCCAAGGAGCTATTTT
TRBJ1-2	TRBV7-9	NA	NA	CASSLLPGASYGYTF	TGTGCCAGCAGCTTACTACCAGGGGCATCCTATGGCTACACCTTC
TRBJ2-7	TRBV19	NA	NA	CATKSHVEQYF	TGTGCCACCAAGTCACATGTCGAGCAGTACTTC
TRBJ2-1	TRBV6-4	TRBD2	NA	CASSDGTNNEQFF	TGTGCCAGCAGTGACGGGACTAACAATGAGCAGTTCTTC
TRBJ2-1	TRBV2	NA	NA	CASSGGDISYNEQFF	TGTGCCAGCAGTGGGGGGGATATCTCCTACAATGAGCAGTTCTTC
TRBJ2-1	TRBV5-1	NA	NA	CASTPTGVRYNEQFF	TGCGCCAGCACCCCCACAGGTGTCCGCTACAATGAGCAGTTCTTC